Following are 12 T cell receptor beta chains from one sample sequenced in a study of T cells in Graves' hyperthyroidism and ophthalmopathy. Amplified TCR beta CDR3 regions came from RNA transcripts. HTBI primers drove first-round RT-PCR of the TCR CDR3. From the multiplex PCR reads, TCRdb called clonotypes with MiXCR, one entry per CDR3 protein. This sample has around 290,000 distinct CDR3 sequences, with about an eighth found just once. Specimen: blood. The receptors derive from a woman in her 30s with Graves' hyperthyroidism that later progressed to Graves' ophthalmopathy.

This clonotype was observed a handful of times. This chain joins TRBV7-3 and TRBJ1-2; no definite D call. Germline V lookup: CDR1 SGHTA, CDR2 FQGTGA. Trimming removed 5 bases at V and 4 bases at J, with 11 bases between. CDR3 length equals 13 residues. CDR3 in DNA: TGTGCCAGCAGCGACGGGCTGGGCTATGGCTACACCTTC. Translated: CASSDGLGYGYTF.

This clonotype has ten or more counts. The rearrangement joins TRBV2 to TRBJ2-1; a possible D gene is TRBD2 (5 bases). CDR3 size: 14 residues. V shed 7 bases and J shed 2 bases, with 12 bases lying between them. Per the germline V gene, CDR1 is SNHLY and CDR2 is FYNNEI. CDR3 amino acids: CASIRDPTYNEQFF. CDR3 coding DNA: TGTGCCAGCATCCGGGATCCTACCTACAATGAGCAGTTCTTC.

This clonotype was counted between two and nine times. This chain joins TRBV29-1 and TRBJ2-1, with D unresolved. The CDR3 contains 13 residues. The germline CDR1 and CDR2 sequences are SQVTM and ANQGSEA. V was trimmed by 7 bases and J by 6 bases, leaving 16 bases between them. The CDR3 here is CSAARLTSNEQFF. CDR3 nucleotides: TGCAGCGCCGCCCGCTTAACGTCCAATGAGCAGTTCTTC.

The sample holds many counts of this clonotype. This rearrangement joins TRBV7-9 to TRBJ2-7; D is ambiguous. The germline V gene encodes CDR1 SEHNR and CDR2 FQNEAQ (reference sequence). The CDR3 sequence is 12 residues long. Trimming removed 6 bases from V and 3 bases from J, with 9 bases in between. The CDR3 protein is CASSHDHYEQYF. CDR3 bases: TGTGCCAGCAGTCATGACCACTACGAGCAGTACTTC.

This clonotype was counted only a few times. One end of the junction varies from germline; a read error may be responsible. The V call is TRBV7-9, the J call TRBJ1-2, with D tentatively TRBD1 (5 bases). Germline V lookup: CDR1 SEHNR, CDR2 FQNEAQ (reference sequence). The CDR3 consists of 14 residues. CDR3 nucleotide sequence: TGTGCCGGCAGCTTAGAGACAGTTCCCGTTGGCTACACCTTC. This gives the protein CAGSLETVPVGYTF.

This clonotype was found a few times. Here the CDR3 DNA reads TGCAGCGTTGTTGGGGTTTCAGGGACTCCGGATGAGCAGTTCTTC. Amino acid sequence: CSVVGVSGTPDEQFF. V is TRBV29-1 and J is TRBJ2-1, with D possibly matching TRBD2 (6 bases). CDR1 and CDR2 (germline): SQVTM, ANQGSEA. V lost 4 bases and J 8 bases, leaving 21 bases between the germline ends. The CDR3 sequence is 15 residues long.

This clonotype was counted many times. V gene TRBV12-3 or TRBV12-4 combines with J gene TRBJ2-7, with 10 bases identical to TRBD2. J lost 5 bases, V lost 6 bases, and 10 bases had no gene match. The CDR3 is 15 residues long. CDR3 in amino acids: CASSARTSGSHEQYF. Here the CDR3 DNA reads TGTGCCAGCAGCGCTCGGACTAGCGGTTCCCACGAGCAGTACTTC.

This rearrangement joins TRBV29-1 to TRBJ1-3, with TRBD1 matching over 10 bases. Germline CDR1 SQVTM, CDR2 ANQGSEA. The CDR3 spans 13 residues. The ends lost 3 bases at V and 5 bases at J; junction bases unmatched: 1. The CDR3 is CSVEGQGRNTIYF. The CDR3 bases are TGCAGCGTTGAGGGACAGGGGAGAAACACCATATATTTT.

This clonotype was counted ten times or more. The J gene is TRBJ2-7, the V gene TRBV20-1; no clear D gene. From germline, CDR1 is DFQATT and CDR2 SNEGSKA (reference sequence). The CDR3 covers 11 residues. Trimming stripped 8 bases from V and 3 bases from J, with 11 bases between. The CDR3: CSRGTDYEQYF. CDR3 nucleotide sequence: TGCAGTCGAGGCACCGACTACGAGCAGTACTTC.

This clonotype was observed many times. This CDR3 is CASSSRQGPSYEQYF. For the CDR3, the DNA is TGTGCCAGCAGCTCGAGACAGGGGCCGTCCTACGAGCAGTACTTC. This chain links TRBV7-2 with TRBJ2-7, with 8 bases lining up with TRBD1. Germline V gives CDR1 SGHTA, CDR2 FQGNSA. The V gene end was trimmed by 4 bases and the J gene end by 1 base; junction bases not matched to a gene: 6. The CDR3 contains 15 residues.

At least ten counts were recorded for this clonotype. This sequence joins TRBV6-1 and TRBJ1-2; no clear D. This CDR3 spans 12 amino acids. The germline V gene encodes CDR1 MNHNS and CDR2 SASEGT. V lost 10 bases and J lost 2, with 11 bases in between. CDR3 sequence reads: CATTEQNYGYTF. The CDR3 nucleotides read TGTGCCACAACAGAGCAGAACTATGGCTACACCTTC.

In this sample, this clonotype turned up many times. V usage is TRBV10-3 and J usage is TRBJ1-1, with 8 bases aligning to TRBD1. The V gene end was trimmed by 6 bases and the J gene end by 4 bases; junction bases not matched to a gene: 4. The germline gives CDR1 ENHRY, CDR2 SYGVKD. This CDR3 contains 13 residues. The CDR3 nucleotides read TGTGCCATCAGATACACAGGGGGCACTGAAGCTTTCTTT. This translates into CAIRYTGGTEAFF.